This TCR beta chain was documented in a study of blood T cell repertoires in COVID-19. Study-level information: Material from acute and convalescent COVID-19 was sourced from the United States, Italy and Spain.

In the authors' methods: Nucleated cell number was recorded as an estimate derived from reference gene primer amplification. Assay used: immunoSEQ multiplex PCR; TCRdb lists only in-frame clones, some missing. V, J and clone size derive from that table, while D and trimming were established from the DNA sequence. Here the sample spans under 300,000 clones, about four fifths being singletons. Sequencing was performed on peripheral blood. The sequence was collected from a woman younger than 30 with acute or convalescent COVID-19.

The CDR3 nucleotides read TGTGCCATCAGAACGGACCCGGGACAGGTGAACACTGAAGCTTTCTTT. Its protein product is CAIRTDPGQVNTEAFF. V gene TRBV10-3 combines with J gene TRBJ1-1; TRBD1 agrees at 8 bases. Germline V gives CDR1 ENHRY, CDR2 SYGVKD. V shed 6 bases and J 0 bases; nucleotides not matched to a gene: 9. This CDR3 contains 16 residues.